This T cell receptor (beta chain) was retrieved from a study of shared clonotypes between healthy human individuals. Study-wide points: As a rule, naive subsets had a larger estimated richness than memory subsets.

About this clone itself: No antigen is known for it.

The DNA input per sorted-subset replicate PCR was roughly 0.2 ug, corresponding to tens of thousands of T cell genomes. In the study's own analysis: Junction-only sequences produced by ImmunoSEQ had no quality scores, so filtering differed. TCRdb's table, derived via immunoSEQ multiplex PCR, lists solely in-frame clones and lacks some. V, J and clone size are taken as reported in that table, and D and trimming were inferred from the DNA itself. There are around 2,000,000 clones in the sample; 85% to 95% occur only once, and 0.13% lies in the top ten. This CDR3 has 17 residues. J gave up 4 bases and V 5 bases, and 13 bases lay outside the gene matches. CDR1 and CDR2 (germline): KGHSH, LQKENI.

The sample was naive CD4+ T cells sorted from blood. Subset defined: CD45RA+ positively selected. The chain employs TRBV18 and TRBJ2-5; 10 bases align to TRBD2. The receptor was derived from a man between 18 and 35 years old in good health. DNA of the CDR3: TGTGCCAGCTCAGGCGGGCTAGCGGGAGTCCCCAGAGAGACCCAGTACTTC. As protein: CASSGGLAGVPRETQYF.